The clone carrying this T cell receptor beta chain is categorized as medium-sized. These data are taken from a study of blood T cell repertoires in COVID-19. The V end lost 0 bases, the J end lost 6 bases, and 6 bases lay between the germline ends. The germline V gene has CDR1 MNHEY and CDR2 SVGEGT. The length of the CDR3 is 12 residues. Profiled with immunoSEQ multiplex PCR; TCRdb holds only in-frame clones, not every one. The sample has around 30,000 clones; roughly 90% are singletons. The chain joins TRBV6-2 or TRBV6-3 to TRBJ2-7; D not certain. The receptor comes from a human donor with active COVID-19. The donor label of this sample is uncertain. The sample comprised peripheral blood. As DNA, the CDR3 is TGTGCCAGCAGTTACTCGAGAGGCGAGCAGTACTTC. Its protein product is CASSYSRGEQYF.